This entry lists 30 T cell receptor beta chains sequenced from one sample in a study of blood T cells in healthy people across ages. For the second PCR, which ran for 7 to 11 cycles, a sample-barcoded 5' primer and a J-beta primer mix were used. TCRdb used MiXCR to reprocess the 5' RACE reads, holding one entry per CDR3 protein. The data contain fewer than 800,000 distinct CDR3 sequences, over 45% of them singletons. Sequencing was performed on blood. The receptors stem from an older woman in good health.

V gene TRBV6-2 or TRBV6-3 combines with J gene TRBJ2-4; the D gene is possibly TRBD1 (6 bases). In germline, CDR1 is MNHEY, CDR2 SVGEGT. V lost 2 bases and J 4 bases, leaving 9 bases between the germline ends. The CDR3 is 14 amino acids. The CDR3 spells CASSYDRFKNIQYF. CDR3 DNA sequence: TGTGCCAGCAGTTACGACAGGTTTAAAAACATTCAGTACTTC.

The V gene is TRBV24-1, the J gene TRBJ2-1; no clear D gene. Germline CDR1 KGHDR, CDR2 SFDVKD. V lost 4 bases and J 4 bases, leaving 7 bases between the germline ends. The CDR3 totals 13 residues. CDR3 residues: CATSDTVYNEQFF. In DNA, the CDR3 is TGTGCCACCAGTGACACAGTTTACAATGAGCAGTTCTTC.

This clonotype was picked up many times. The V and J genes are TRBV29-1 and TRBJ1-1; perhaps TRBD1 as D (5 bases). The CDR3 loop spans 13 amino acids. Trimming took off 5 bases at V and 1 base at J, with 11 bases between the two ends. Germline V CDR1 and CDR2: SQVTM, ANQGSEA. The DNA for the CDR3 is TGCAGCGTTAGGGGAGCAAAGAACACTGAAGCTTTCTTT. It specifies CSVRGAKNTEAFF.

This chain joins TRBV19 and TRBJ1-1; D might be TRBD1 (6 bases). V was clipped by 3 bases and J by 0 bases, with 11 bases between them. Germline CDR1 LNHDA, CDR2 SQIVND (reference sequence). The CDR3 is made up of 15 amino acids. CDR3 amino acids: CASSIDGQLNTEAFF. In nucleotides, the CDR3 is TGTGCCAGTAGTATCGACGGACAGTTGAACACTGAAGCTTTCTTT.

This rearrangement joins TRBV2 to TRBJ2-1; D is ambiguous. Trimming took 6 bases from V and 8 from J, leaving 11 bases between them. Germline loops: CDR1 SNHLY, CDR2 FYNNEI. This CDR3 is built from 12 residues. The CDR3 sequence: CASSPGVDEQFF. The CDR3 DNA sequence: TGTGCCAGCAGCCCTGGGGTAGATGAGCAGTTCTTC. Looking up the rest from reference TRBV2 and TRBJ2-1 gives the full variable domain: EPEVTQTPSHQVTQMGQEVILRCVPISNHLYFYWYRQILGQKVEFLVSFYNNEISEKSEIFDDQFSVERPDGSNFTLKIRSTKLEDSAMYFCASSPGVDEQFFGPGTRLTVL.

This clonotype was found a few times. This chain joins TRBV7-9 and TRBJ1-4; D ambiguous. This CDR3 has 15 residues. Germline lookup yields CDR1 SEHNR and CDR2 FQNEAQ (reference sequence). V was pared by 0 bases and J by 8 bases, with 13 bases between. The CDR3 reads CASSLATGKKEKLFF. The CDR3 DNA is TGTGCCAGCAGCTTAGCGACGGGAAAGAAAGAAAAACTGTTTTTT.

V is TRBV3-1 and J is TRBJ2-1, with TRBD2 identical over 10 bases. V was pared by 0 bases and J by 9 bases, with 14 bases of the junction left unmatched. The CDR3 has 18 amino acids. Germline values: CDR1 LGHDT, CDR2 YNNKEL (reference sequence). The CDR3: CASSQDWGELAGVFEQFF. For the CDR3, the DNA is TGTGCCAGCAGCCAAGATTGGGGGGAGCTAGCGGGGGTATTTGAGCAGTTCTTC.

J is TRBJ2-5 and V is TRBV5-1; 10 nucleotides match TRBD2. The CDR3 is 15 residues long. Germline CDR1 and CDR2: SGHRS and YFSETQ. Trimming removed 5 bases from V and 2 bases from J; junction bases left unmatched: 6. CDR3 protein: CASSLAGVEQETQYF. The DNA of the CDR3 is TGCGCCAGCAGTCTAGCGGGAGTGGAGCAAGAGACCCAGTACTTC. Variable domain in full (rest from reference TRBV5-1 and TRBJ2-5): KAGVTQTPRYLIKTRGQQVTLSCSPISGHRSVSWYQQTPGQGLQFLFEYFSETQRNKGNFPGRFSGRQFSNSRSEMNVSTLELGDSALYLCASSLAGVEQETQYFGPGTRLLVL.

The chain links TRBV9 to TRBJ1-1; 7 nucleotides agree with TRBD1. The ends lost 0 bases at V and 6 bases at J; junction bases unmatched: 8. This CDR3 region has 15 residues. Germline-derived CDR1 and CDR2 are SGDLS and YYNGEE. CDR3 nucleotides: TGTGCCAGCAGCGTAGTTGGAGGGGGCGCCGCTGAAGCTTTCTTT. The encoded protein is CASSVVGGGAAEAFF.

In its sample, this clonotype was seen a few times. CDR3 coding DNA: TGTGCCAGCAGCCAAGAGCCAGGGGGAAGGCCTGGGGCCAACGTCCTGACTTTC. As protein: CASSQEPGGRPGANVLTF. This chain joins TRBV4-2 and TRBJ2-6; 7 bases fit TRBD1. V lost 0 bases and J lost 2; bases outside the gene matches: 7. The germline CDR1 and CDR2 sequences are LGHNA and YNFKEQ. The CDR3 spans 18 residues.

CDR3 coding DNA: TGTGCCAGCCAGACTAGCGCGTACAATGAGCAGTTCTTC. Amino acids: CASQTSAYNEQFF. This chain links TRBV27 with TRBJ2-1, with 8 bases lining up with TRBD2. Per the germline V gene, CDR1 is MNHEY and CDR2 is SMNVEV (reference sequence). V trimming: 8 bases; J trimming: 4 bases; junction bases outside the gene matches: 4. This CDR3 spans 13 amino acids.

The chain employs TRBV7-2 and TRBJ2-5; no clear D. Per germline, CDR1 SGHTA and CDR2 FQGNSA. V was clipped by 5 bases and J by 11 bases, with 15 bases between them. The CDR3 is made up of 12 amino acids. CDR3 sequence reads: CASSIPANEQYF. The CDR3 nucleotides read TGTGCCAGCAGCATCCCGGCGAATGAGCAGTACTTC.

This chain connects TRBV20-1 to TRBJ2-1; D is unresolved. Germline V gives CDR1 DFQATT, CDR2 SNEGSKA (reference sequence). Trimming left V 1 base short and J 10 bases short, with 11 bases between. The CDR3 length is 12 residues. This chain's CDR3 is CSARGFNGEQFF. The CDR3 nucleotides are TGCAGTGCTAGAGGTTTTAACGGAGAGCAGTTCTTC.

With respect to this clonotype: Being one base from a much bigger clone, this may be a read error. The rearrangement uses TRBV29-1 and TRBJ2-7; possibly TRBD1 for D (5 bases). CDR1 and CDR2 from the germline V gene are SQVTM and ANQGSEA. CDR3 length: 14 amino acids. The CDR3 DNA follows: TGCAGCGTTCGTAGGACACCCGATTCCTTCGAGCAGTACTTC. Its protein product is CSVRRTPDSFEQYF.

The chain combines TRBV11-2 with TRBJ2-1, with D maybe TRBD2 (5 bases). V lost 2 bases and J 4 bases, leaving 15 bases between the germline ends. Per germline, CDR1 SGHAT and CDR2 FQNNGV. The CDR3 extends over 16 amino acids. CDR3 loop: CASSLRMGAAYNEQFF. Written as DNA, the CDR3 is TGTGCCAGCAGCTTACGCATGGGAGCGGCTTACAATGAGCAGTTCTTC.

The gene calls are TRBV7-9 and TRBJ2-4; D remains ambiguous. The J call is doubtful: the DNA matches TRBJ2-7 better. The germline CDR1 and CDR2 sequences are SEHNR and FQNEAQ (reference sequence). The CDR3 runs to 12 residues. The CDR3, as DNA: TGTGCCAGCAGTCCTATGGGGAACGAGCAGTACTTC. Its translation: CASSPMGNEQYF.

This clonotype showed up many times. This chain connects TRBV6-2 or TRBV6-3 to TRBJ2-7; D possibly corresponds to TRBD2 (5 bases). CDR1 MNHEY and CDR2 SVGEGT come from the germline V gene. This CDR3 has 14 amino acids. Trimming removed 6 bases from V and 7 bases from J, with 19 bases in between. The CDR3, as DNA: TGTGCCAGCAGACGGCCGGAGGTTTTTTTTGAGCAGTACTTC. Translated, it gives CASRRPEVFFEQYF.

The chain recombines TRBV7-3 with TRBJ2-1; 14 bases line up with TRBD2. Germline CDR1 and CDR2: SGHTA and FQGTGA. The CDR3 length is 19 residues. Trimming cost V 4 bases and J 0 bases; bases outside gene matches: 8. CDR3 bases: TGTGCCAGCAGCTCCCCGTTAGGGACTAGCGGGAGCTCCTACAATGAGCAGTTCTTC. Translation: CASSSPLGTSGSSYNEQFF.

This clonotype appeared a few times. The V gene is TRBV10-3, the J gene TRBJ2-5; 7 nucleotides match TRBD1. The CDR3 totals 16 residues. The germline gives CDR1 ENHRY, CDR2 SYGVKD. V shed 0 bases, J shed 5 bases, and the junction held 9 bases outside the gene matches. The CDR3 DNA reads TGTGCCATCAGTGAGTCGCGGACAGGTGGCCAGGAGACCCAGTACTTC. Its translation is CAISESRTGGQETQYF.

The V gene is TRBV4-1, the J gene TRBJ1-2; D uncertain. From germline, CDR1 is MGHRA and CDR2 YSYEKL. This CDR3 spans 13 amino acids. Trimming shortened V by 1 base and J by 12 bases, and 15 bases separated the two germline ends. The CDR3 protein is CASSQVGVRSHTF. The CDR3, as DNA: TGCGCCAGCAGCCAAGTGGGTGTTAGGAGCCACACCTTC.

The rearrangement joins TRBV20-1 to TRBJ2-5; D may match TRBD1 or TRBD2 (6 bases each). The CDR3 length is 11 residues. Germline CDR1 DFQATT, CDR2 SNEGSKA (reference sequence). The V end lost 5 bases, the J end lost 11 bases, and 15 bases lay between the germline ends. The CDR3 DNA reads TGCAGTGCTGCTAAGGGGGGTGAGCAGTACTTC. It yields the protein CSAAKGGEQYF.

The rearrangement links TRBV7-2 to TRBJ2-7; unclear D gene. The CDR3 sequence is 15 residues long. Germline V gene data show CDR1 as SGHTA and CDR2 as FQGNSA. The V gene lost 2 bases and the J gene lost 4 bases, with 15 bases spanning the gap. CDR3 sequence: CASSLRSERLYEQYF. The CDR3 DNA sequence: TGTGCCAGCAGCTTACGGTCGGAGAGGTTGTACGAGCAGTACTTC.

This sequence joins TRBV5-1 and TRBJ2-7; 11 bases agree with TRBD2. Germline V gene lookup returns CDR1 SGHRS and CDR2 YFSETQ. V dropped 0 bases and J dropped 2; count of bases not matched to a gene: 1. The CDR3 covers 15 residues. The CDR3 region has the DNA TGCGCCAGCAGCTTGGTTAGCGGGAGGGCCTACGAGCAGTACTTC. This sequence encodes CASSLVSGRAYEQYF.

The gene calls are TRBV20-1 and TRBJ2-3; D perhaps matches TRBD2 (6 bases). The CDR3 has 14 amino acids. CDR1 and CDR2 (germline): DFQATT, SNEGSKA (reference sequence). Trimming shortened V by 1 base and J by 2 bases, and 10 bases separated the two germline ends. This CDR3 is CSARGDLITDTQYF. CDR3 sequence (DNA): TGCAGTGCTAGAGGGGACTTGATCACAGATACGCAGTATTTT.

Written as DNA, the CDR3 is TGCGCCAGCAGCCGTTTTACAAACCTAAACACTGAAGCTTTCTTT. Its translation: CASSRFTNLNTEAFF. The rearrangement joins TRBV5-1 to TRBJ1-1; no clear D. V was clipped by 4 bases and J by 2 bases, with 15 bases between them. CDR1 and CDR2 from the germline V gene are SGHRS and YFSETQ. CDR3 length: 15 amino acids.

This clonotype was counted at least ten times. The rearrangement links TRBV3-1 to TRBJ1-2; a weak D match, TRBD1 (6 bases). The germline gives CDR1 LGHDT, CDR2 YNNKEL (reference sequence). The V end lost 4 bases, the J end lost 4 bases, and 10 bases lay between the germline ends. The CDR3 is made up of 13 amino acids. The CDR3 sequence is CASSPGHTYGYTF. The CDR3 nucleotides are TGTGCCAGCAGCCCGGGACACACCTATGGCTACACCTTC. Based on the CDR3 plus reference TRBV3-1 and TRBJ1-2, the full variable domain is DTAVSQTPKYLVTQMGNDKSIKCEQNLGHDTMYWYKQDSKKFLKIMFSYNNKELIINETVPNRFSPKSPDKAHLNLHINSLELGDSAVYFCASSPGHTYGYTFGSGTRLTVV.

V gene TRBV5-4 combines with J gene TRBJ2-5; the match to TRBD1 covers 8 bases. Germline CDR1 and CDR2: SGHNT and YYREEE (reference sequence). With 4 bases clipped from V and 4 bases from J, the junction kept 12 bases outside the gene matches. The CDR3 contains 16 residues. This CDR3 reads CASSPSGGEGGETQYF. The CDR3 nucleotides read TGTGCCAGCAGCCCATCAGGGGGCGAGGGGGGAGAGACCCAGTACTTC. The whole variable domain, remainder taken from reference TRBV5-4 and TRBJ2-5, is ETGVTQSPTHLIKTRGQQVTLRCSSQSGHNTVSWYQQALGQGPQFIFQYYREEENGRGNFPPRFSGLQFPNYSSELNVNALELDDSALYLCASSPSGGEGGETQYFGPGTRLLVL.

The chain carries TRBV29-1 and TRBJ2-1; 10 bases fit TRBD2. The end of the DNA is better explained by TRBJ2-7, so the J call may be wrong. The CDR3 consists of 17 residues. Germline V gives CDR1 SQVTM, CDR2 ANQGSEA. CDR3 amino acids: CSVEGLAGAVSYNEQYF. CDR3 in DNA: TGCAGCGTTGAAGGCCTAGCGGGAGCCGTGTCATACAATGAGCAGTACTTC.

V usage is TRBV3-1 and J usage is TRBJ2-1, with TRBD2 matching 11 bases. The CDR3 consists of 17 residues. CDR1 is LGHDT and CDR2 is YNNKEL in the germline V gene (reference sequence). J lost 4 bases, V lost 4 bases, and 9 bases had no gene match. The CDR3 bases are TGTGCCAGCAGCCTTCCCCGGATAGCGGGAGGGTACAATGAGCAGTTCTTC. This sequence encodes CASSLPRIAGGYNEQFF.

This chain connects TRBV7-7 to TRBJ2-1, with D perhaps matching TRBD2 (5 bases). This CDR3 spans 16 amino acids. V was clipped by 5 bases and J by 0 bases, with 14 bases between them. Germline CDR1 and CDR2: SSHAT and FNYEAQ (reference sequence). DNA for the CDR3: TGTGCCAGCAGCCGAGGTAGCGCGAGCTCCTACAATGAGCAGTTCTTC. This encodes CASSRGSASSYNEQFF. Together with reference TRBV7-7 and TRBJ2-1, the CDR3 gives the full variable domain: GAGVSQSPRYKVTKRGQDVTLRCDPISSHATLYWYQQALGQGPEFLTYFNYEAQPDKSGLPSDRFSAERPEGSISTLTIQRTEQRDSAMYRCASSRGSASSYNEQFFGPGTRLTVL.